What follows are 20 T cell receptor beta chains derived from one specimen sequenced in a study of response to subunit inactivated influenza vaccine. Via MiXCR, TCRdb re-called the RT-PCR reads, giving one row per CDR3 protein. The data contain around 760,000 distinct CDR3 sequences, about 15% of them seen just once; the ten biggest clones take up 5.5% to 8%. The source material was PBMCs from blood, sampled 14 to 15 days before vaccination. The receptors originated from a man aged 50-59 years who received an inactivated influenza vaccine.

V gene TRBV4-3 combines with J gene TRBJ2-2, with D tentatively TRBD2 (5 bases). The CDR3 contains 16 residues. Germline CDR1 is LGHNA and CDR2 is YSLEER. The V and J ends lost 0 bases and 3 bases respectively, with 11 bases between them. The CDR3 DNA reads TGCGCCAGCAGCCAAGATCCATGGGGAGACACCGGGGAGCTGTTTTTT. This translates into CASSQDPWGDTGELFF.

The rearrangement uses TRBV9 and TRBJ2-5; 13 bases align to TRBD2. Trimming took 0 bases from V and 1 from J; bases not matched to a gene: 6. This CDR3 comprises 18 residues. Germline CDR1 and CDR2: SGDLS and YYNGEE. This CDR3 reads CASSVGLAGGLIQETQYF. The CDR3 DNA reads TGTGCCAGCAGCGTAGGACTAGCGGGGGGCCTTATCCAAGAGACCCAGTACTTC.

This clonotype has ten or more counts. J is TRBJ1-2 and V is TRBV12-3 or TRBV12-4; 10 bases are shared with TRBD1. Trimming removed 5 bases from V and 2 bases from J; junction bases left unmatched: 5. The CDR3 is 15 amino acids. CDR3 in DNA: TGTGCCAGCAGTCGAGCGGACAGGGGGAACTATGGCTACACCTTC. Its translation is CASSRADRGNYGYTF.

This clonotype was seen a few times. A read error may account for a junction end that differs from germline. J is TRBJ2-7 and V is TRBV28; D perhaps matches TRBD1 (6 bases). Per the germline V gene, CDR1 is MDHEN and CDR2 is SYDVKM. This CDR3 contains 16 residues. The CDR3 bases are TGTGCCAGCAGCAATCAACAGGGTACTCTTTCCTCCGAGCAGTACTTC. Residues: CASSNQQGTLSSEQYF.

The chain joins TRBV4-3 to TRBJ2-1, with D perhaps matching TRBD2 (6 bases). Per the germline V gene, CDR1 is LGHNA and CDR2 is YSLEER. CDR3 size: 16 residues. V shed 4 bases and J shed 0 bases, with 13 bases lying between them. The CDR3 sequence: CASSRRETSSYNEQFF. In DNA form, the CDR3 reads TGCGCCAGCAGCCGGAGGGAGACTAGCTCCTACAATGAGCAGTTCTTC.

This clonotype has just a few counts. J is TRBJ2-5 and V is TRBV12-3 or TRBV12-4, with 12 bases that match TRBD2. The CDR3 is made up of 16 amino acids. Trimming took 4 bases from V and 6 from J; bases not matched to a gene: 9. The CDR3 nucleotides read TGTGCCAGCAGTTGGTGGTCTAGCGGGGGGGCAAAGACCCAGTACTTC. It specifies CASSWWSSGGAKTQYF.

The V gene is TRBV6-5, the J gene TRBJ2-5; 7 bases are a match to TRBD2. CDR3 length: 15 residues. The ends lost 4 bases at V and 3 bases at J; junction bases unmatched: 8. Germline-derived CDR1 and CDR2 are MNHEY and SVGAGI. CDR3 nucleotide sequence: TGTGCCAGCAGTTCCACCCCCGGGGGGAAAGAGACCCAGTACTTC. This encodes CASSSTPGGKETQYF.

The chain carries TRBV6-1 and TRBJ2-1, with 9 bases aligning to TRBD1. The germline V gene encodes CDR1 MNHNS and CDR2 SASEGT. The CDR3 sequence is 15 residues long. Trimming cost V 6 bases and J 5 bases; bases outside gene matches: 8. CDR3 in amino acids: CASRTPGQGDNEQFF. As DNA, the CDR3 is TGTGCCAGCAGAACACCGGGACAGGGCGACAATGAGCAGTTCTTC.

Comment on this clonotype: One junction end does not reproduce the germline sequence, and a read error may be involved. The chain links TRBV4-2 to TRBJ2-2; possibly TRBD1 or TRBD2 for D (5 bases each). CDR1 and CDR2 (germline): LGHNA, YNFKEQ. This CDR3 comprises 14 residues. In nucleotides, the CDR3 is TGTGTCAGCAGCCAAGGACCGGGGCCCGGGGAGCTGTTTTTT. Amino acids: CVSSQGPGPGELFF.

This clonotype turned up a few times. CDR3 region: CASSGQGVGELFF. The CDR3 DNA is TGTGCCAGCAGTGGACAGGGAGTCGGGGAGCTGTTTTTT. The chain links TRBV6-1 to TRBJ2-2; 7 nucleotides match TRBD1. The germline V gene encodes CDR1 MNHNS and CDR2 SASEGT. J gave up 7 bases and V 4 bases, and 3 bases lay outside the gene matches. The CDR3 is 13 residues long.

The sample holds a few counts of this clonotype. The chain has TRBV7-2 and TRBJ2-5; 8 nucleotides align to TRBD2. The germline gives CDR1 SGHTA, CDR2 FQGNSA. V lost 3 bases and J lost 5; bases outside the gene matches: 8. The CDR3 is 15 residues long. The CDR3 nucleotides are TGTGCCAGCAGCTTCGGACCGGGACTAGTGGAGACCCAGTACTTC. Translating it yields CASSFGPGLVETQYF.

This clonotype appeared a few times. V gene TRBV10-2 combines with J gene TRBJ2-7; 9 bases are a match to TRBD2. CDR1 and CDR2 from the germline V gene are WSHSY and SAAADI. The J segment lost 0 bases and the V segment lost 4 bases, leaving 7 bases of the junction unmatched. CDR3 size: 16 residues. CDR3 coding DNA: TGCGCCAGCAGTGTTCGACTAGCGGAGGTCTCCTACGAGCAGTACTTC. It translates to CASSVRLAEVSYEQYF.

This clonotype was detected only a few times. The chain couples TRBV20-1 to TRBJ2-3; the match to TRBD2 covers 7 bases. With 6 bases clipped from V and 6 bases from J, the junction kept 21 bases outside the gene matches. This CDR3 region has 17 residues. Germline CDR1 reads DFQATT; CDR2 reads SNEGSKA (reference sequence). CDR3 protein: CSANPSQLAVSTDTQYF. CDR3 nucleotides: TGCAGTGCCAATCCCAGTCAGCTAGCGGTTAGTACGGATACGCAGTATTTT.

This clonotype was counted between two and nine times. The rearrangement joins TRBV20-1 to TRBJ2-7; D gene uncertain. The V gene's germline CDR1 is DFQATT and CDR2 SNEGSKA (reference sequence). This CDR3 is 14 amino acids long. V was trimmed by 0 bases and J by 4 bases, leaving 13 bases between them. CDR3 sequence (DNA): TGCAGTGCTAGAGATCTGAGAAAAGGTTACGAGCAGTACTTC. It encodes CSARDLRKGYEQYF.

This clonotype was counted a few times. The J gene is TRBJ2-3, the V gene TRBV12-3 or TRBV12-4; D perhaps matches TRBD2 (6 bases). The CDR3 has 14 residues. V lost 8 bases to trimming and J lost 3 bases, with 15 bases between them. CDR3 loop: CASGGPGRTDTQYF. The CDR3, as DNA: TGTGCCAGCGGGGGACCGGGGAGGACAGATACGCAGTATTTT.

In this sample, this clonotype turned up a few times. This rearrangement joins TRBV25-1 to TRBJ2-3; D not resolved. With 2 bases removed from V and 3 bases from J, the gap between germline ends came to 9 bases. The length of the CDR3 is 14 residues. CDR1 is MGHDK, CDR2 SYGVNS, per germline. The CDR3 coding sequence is TGTGCCAGCAGTGAAAGTCTACCGACAGATACGCAGTATTTT. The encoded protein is CASSESLPTDTQYF. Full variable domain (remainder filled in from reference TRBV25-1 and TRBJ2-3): EADIYQTPRYLVIGTGKKITLECSQTMGHDKMYWYQQDPGMELHLIHYSYGVNSTEKGDLSSESTVSRIRTEHFPLTLESARPSHTSQYLCASSESLPTDTQYFGPGTRLTVL.

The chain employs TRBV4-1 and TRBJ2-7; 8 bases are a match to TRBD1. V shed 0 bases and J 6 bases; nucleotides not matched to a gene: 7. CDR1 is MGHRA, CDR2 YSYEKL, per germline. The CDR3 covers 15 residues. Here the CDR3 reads CASSQDPRGQVEQYF. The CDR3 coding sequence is TGCGCCAGCAGCCAAGATCCCAGGGGGCAGGTCGAGCAGTACTTC.

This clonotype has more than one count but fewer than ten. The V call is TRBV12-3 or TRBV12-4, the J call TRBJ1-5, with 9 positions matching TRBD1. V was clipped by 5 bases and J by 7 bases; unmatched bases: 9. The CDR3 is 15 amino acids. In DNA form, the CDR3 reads TGTGCCAGCAGTCTCACAGGGGGCGCTGTGCAGCCCCAGCATTTT. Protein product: CASSLTGGAVQPQHF.

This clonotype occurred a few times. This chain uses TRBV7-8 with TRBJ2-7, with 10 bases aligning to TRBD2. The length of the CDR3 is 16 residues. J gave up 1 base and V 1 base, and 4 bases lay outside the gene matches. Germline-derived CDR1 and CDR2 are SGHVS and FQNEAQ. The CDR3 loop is CASSLGASGRSYEQYF. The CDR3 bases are TGTGCCAGCAGCTTAGGTGCTAGCGGGAGATCCTACGAGCAGTACTTC. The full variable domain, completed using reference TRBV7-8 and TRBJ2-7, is GAGVSQSPRYKVAKRGQDVALRCDPISGHVSLFWYQQALGQGPEFLTYFQNEAQLDKSGLPSDRFFAERPEGSVSTLKIQRTQQEDSAVYLCASSLGASGRSYEQYFGPGTRLTVT.

In DNA, the CDR3 is TGCAGTGCTAGAACAGGGTTCAATGAGCAGTTCTTC. Translation: CSARTGFNEQFF. The J gene is TRBJ2-1, the V gene TRBV20-1; possible D gene TRBD1, 6 bases. CDR1 is DFQATT and CDR2 is SNEGSKA in the germline V gene (reference sequence). Trimming took off 2 bases at V and 6 bases at J, with 8 bases between the two ends. The CDR3 extends over 12 amino acids.